This entry features one T cell receptor (beta chain) sequence. This clonotype has at least ten counts. The specificity of this receptor is unknown. Per-nucleotide qualities are absent, and no much larger clonotype sits a single base away. The sample comes from a study of T cell repertoires in cytomegalovirus infection (dated by TCRdb to between 2019 and 2020). Notes on the research overall: The HLA type of each donor mattered for the analysis, because public TCR beta signatures pointed to carriage of CMV infection along with the matching HLA type.

The sequencer was an Illumina HiSeq 1500. TCRdb cleaned the public reads at Q25 with fastp, built clones with MiXCR and kept in-frame beta chains. A single entry per CDR3 protein holds the most common genes and DNA from its merged rows. Counted in this sample were about 300,000 distinct CDR3 sequences; around 10% of them appeared once. The top ten hold approximately 2.3% of the sample. CDR1 and CDR2 (LNHDA, SQIVND) derive from the germline V gene (reference sequence). The CDR3 has 16 amino acids, counting the end cysteine and phenylalanine. Only the CDR3 DNA is retained, 48 bases long and in frame from the first base. At the junction V is shortened by 5 bases and J by 3 bases, with 16 bases in between. On the study overall, not on this receptor specifically: In both this cohort and an independent roughly 400-donor cohort, the cumulative frequency of public TCR beta family members distinguished carriers of CMV infection plus the relevant HLA type. The ex vivo response was dominated by HLA-C-restricted CMV-specific TCR beta clonotypes, which also provided the single most frequent clonotype in two of eight donors.

The sequenced sample was PBMCs. The rearranged chain carries TRBV19 and TRBJ2-2; tentative D gene TRBD1, with 5 bases matching. This TCR derives from a human donor in good health (CMV status not recorded). Some clones in this sample may be carry-over from other donors' samples. The CDR3 has the sequence CASSVRVIEDTGELFF. The sequenced DNA: TGTGCCAGTAGTGTCAGGGTTATCGAGGACACCGGGGAGCTGTTTTTT.